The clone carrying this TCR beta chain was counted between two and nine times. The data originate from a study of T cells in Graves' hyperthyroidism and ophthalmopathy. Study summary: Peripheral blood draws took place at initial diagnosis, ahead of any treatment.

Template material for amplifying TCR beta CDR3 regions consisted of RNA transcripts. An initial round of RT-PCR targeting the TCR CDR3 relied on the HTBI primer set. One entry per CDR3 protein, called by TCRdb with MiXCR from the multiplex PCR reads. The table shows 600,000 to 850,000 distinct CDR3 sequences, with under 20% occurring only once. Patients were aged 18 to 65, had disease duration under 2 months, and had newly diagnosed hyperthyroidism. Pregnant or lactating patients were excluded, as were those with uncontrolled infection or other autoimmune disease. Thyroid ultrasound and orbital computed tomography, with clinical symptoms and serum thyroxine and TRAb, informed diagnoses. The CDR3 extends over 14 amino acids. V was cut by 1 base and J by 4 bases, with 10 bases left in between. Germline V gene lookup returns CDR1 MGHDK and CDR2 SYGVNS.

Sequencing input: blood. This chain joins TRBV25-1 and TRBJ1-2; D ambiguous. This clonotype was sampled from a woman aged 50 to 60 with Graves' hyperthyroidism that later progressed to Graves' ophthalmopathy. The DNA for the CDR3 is TGTGCCAGCAGTGAATCTGGATCCTTCTATGGCTACACCTTC. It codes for CASSESGSFYGYTF.